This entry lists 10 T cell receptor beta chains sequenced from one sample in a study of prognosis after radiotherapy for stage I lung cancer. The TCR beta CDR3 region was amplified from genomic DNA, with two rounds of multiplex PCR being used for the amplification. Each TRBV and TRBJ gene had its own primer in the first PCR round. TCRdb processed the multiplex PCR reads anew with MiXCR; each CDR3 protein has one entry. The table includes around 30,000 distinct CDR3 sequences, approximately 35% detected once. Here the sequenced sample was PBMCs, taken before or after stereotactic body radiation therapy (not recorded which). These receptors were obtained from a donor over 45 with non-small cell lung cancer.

The DNA for the CDR3 is TGTGCCAGCATCTCTGACAGGGGGCCCTATGGCTACACCTTC. Translating it yields CASISDRGPYGYTF. V and J are TRBV7-2 and TRBJ1-2; 10 bases map to TRBD1. Germline-derived CDR1 and CDR2 are SGHTA and FQGNSA. The CDR3 extends over 14 amino acids. J gave up 4 bases and V 7 bases, and 6 bases lay outside the gene matches.

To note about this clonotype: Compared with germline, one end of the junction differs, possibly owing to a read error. Written as DNA, the CDR3 is TGCAGTGCCCTGGGGACAGGGGGACAAGAGACCCGGTACTTC. Its protein product is CSALGTGGQETRYF. The V gene is TRBV20-1, the J gene TRBJ2-5, with 11 bases aligning to TRBD1. Germline-derived CDR1 and CDR2 are DFQATT and SNEGSKA (reference sequence). The CDR3 covers 14 residues.

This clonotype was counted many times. CDR3 sequence (DNA): TGTGCCAGCAGCTTAGCAGGGTCCACCGGGGAGCTGTTTTTT. Its protein is CASSLAGSTGELFF. The gene calls are TRBV7-9 and TRBJ2-2; D is undetermined. This CDR3 has 14 residues. The V end lost 0 bases, the J end lost 4 bases, and 6 bases lay between the germline ends. From germline, CDR1 is SEHNR and CDR2 FQNEAQ (reference sequence).

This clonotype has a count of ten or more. In DNA form, the CDR3 reads TGCAGTGCTAGTTCCCCTAGGGCTGCAACTAATGAAAAACTGTTTTTT. Its translation: CSASSPRAATNEKLFF. The chain links TRBV20-1 to TRBJ1-4; D unresolved. V was cut by 3 bases and J by 0 bases, with 14 bases left in between. The CDR3 is made up of 16 amino acids. The germline V gene encodes CDR1 DFQATT and CDR2 SNEGSKA (reference sequence).

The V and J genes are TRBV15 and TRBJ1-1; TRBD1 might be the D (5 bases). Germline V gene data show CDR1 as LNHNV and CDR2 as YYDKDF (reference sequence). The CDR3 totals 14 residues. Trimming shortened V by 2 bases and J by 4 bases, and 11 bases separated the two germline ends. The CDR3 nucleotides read TGTGCCACCAGCAGACTCACCGGGGGCACTGAAGCTTTCTTT. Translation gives CATSRLTGGTEAFF.

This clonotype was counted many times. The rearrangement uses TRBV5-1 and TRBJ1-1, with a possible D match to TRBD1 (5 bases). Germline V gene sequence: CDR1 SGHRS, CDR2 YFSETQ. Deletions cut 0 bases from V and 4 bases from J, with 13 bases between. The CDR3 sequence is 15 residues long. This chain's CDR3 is CASSLEAGRATEAFF. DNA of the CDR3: TGCGCCAGCAGCTTGGAGGCGGGGCGAGCCACTGAAGCTTTCTTT.

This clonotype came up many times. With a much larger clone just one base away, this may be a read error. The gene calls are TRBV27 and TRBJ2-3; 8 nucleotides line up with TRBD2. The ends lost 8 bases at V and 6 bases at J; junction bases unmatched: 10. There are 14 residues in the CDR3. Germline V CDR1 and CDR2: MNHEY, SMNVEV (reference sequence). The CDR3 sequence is CASALGGASDTQYF. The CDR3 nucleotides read TGTGCCAGCGCTCTCGGGGGGGCGTCGGATACGCAGTATTTT.

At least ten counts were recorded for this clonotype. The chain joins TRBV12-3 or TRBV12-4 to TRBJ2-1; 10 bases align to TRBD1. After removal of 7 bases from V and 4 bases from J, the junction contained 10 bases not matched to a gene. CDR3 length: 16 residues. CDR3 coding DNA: TGTGCCAGCATCCCCTCGGACAGGGGGGGTTACAATGAGCAGTTCTTC. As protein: CASIPSDRGGYNEQFF.

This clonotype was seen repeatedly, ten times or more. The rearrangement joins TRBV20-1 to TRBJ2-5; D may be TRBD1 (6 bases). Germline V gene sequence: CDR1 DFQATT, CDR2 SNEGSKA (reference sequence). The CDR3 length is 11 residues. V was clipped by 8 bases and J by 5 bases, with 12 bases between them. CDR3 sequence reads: CSLGRGETQYF. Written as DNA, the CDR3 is TGCAGTCTAGGAAGGGGGGAGACCCAGTACTTC.

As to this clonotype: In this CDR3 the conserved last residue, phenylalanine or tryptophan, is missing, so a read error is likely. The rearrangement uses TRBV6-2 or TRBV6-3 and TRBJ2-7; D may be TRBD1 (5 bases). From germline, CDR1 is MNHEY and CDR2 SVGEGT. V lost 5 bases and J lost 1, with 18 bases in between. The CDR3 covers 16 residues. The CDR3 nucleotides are TGTGCCAGCAGTGATAGGATTCGGAAGGGGTCCTACGAGCAGTACTTA. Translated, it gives CASSDRIRKGSYEQYL.